These 3 T cell receptor beta chains share one sample of origin, sequenced in a study of T cells in Graves' hyperthyroidism and ophthalmopathy. Regions amplified from RNA transcripts were the TCR beta CDR3 regions. A first-round RT-PCR of the TCR CDR3 used the HTBI primer set. Using its own MiXCR run on the multiplex PCR reads, TCRdb lists one record per CDR3 protein. This table has around 700,000 distinct CDR3 sequences, roughly 20% appearing once. The sequenced sample consisted of blood. The receptors originated from a woman aged 50 to 65 with Graves' hyperthyroidism that later progressed to Graves' ophthalmopathy.

This clonotype was detected many times. The chain uses TRBV4-1 and TRBJ1-1; no reliable D call. The CDR3 covers 14 residues. The germline CDR1 and CDR2 sequences are MGHRA and YSYEKL. Trimming stripped 4 bases from V and 0 bases from J, with 9 bases between. DNA for the CDR3: TGCGCCAGCAGCCCAAGACTGATGAACACTGAAGCTTTCTTT. Its protein product is CASSPRLMNTEAFF.

The chain couples TRBV7-9 to TRBJ1-1, with a possible D match to TRBD1 (5 bases). The V end lost 0 bases, the J end lost 10 bases, and 9 bases lay between the germline ends. CDR1 is SEHNR, CDR2 FQNEAQ, per germline (reference sequence). The CDR3 sequence is 12 residues long. CDR3 in amino acids: CASSLATDGAFF. The CDR3, as DNA: TGTGCCAGCAGCTTAGCGACAGACGGAGCTTTCTTT.

This clonotype was seen repeatedly, ten times or more. The chain carries TRBV30 and TRBJ1-3; D unresolved. The CDR3 has 14 residues. From germline, CDR1 is GTSNPN and CDR2 SVGIG (reference sequence). Trimming left V 4 bases short and J 0 bases short, with 10 bases between. The CDR3 bases are TGTGCCTGGACCGACGTCAGCTCTGGAAACACCATATATTTT. Translated, it gives CAWTDVSSGNTIYF.